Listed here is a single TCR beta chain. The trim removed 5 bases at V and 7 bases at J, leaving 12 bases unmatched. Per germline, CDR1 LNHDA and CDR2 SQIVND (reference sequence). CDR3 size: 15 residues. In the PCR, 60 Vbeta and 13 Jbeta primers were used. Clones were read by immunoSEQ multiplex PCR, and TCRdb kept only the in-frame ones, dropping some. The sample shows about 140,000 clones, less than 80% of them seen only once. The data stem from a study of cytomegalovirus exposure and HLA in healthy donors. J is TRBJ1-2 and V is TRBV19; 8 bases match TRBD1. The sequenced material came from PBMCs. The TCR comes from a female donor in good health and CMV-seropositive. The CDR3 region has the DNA TGTGCCAGTAGTCCATTCCCGGACAGGGCAGCTGGCTACACCTTC. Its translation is CASSPFPDRAAGYTF.